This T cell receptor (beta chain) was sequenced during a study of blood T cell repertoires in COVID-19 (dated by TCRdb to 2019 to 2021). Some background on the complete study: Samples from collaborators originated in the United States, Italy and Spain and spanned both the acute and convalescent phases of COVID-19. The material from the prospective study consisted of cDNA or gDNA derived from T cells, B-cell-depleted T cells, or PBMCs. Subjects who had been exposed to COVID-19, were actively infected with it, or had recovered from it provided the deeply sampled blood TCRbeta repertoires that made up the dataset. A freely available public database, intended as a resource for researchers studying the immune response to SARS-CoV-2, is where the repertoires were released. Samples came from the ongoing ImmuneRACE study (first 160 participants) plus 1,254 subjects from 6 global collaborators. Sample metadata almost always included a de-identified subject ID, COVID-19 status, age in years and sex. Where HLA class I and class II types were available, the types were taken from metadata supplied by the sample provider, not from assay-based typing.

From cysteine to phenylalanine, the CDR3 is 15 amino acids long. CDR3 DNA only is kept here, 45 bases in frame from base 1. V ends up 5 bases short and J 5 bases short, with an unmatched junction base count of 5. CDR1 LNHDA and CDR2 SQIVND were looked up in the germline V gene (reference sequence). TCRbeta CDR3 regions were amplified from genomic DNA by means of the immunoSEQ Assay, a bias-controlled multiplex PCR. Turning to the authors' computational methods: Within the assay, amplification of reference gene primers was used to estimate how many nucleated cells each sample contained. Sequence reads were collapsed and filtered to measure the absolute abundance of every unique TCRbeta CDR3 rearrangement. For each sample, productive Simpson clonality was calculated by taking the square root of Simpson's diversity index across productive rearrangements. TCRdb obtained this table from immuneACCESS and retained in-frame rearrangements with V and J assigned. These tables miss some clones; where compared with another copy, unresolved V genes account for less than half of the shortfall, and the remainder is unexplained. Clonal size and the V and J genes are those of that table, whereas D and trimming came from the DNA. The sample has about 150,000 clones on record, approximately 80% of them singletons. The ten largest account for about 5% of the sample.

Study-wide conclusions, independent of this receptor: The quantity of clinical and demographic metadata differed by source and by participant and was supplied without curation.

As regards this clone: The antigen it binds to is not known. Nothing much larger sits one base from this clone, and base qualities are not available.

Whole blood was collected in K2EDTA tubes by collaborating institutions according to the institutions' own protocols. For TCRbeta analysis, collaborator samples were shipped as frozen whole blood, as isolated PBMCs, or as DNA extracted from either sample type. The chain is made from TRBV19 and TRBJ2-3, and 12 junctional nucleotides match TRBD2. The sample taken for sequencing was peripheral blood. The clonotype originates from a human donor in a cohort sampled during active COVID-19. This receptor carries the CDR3 CASSVGLAGIDTQYF. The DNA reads TGTGCCAGTAGTGTCGGACTAGCGGGAATAGATACGCAGTATTTT.